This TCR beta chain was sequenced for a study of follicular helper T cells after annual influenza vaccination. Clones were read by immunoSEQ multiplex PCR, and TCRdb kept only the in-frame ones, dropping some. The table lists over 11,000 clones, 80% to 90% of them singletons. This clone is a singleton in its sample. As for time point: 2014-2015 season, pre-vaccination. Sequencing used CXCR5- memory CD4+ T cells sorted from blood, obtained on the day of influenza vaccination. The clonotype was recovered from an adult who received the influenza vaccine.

The CDR3 DNA reads TGTGCCAGCAGCTCTACAGGGGACTATGGCTACACCTTC. This gives the protein CASSSTGDYGYTF. The chain joins TRBV28 to TRBJ1-2; 7 bases map to TRBD1. With V trimmed by 6 bases and J by 3 bases, 4 bases remained unmatched. The CDR3 spans 13 residues. Germline CDR1 is MDHEN and CDR2 is SYDVKM.